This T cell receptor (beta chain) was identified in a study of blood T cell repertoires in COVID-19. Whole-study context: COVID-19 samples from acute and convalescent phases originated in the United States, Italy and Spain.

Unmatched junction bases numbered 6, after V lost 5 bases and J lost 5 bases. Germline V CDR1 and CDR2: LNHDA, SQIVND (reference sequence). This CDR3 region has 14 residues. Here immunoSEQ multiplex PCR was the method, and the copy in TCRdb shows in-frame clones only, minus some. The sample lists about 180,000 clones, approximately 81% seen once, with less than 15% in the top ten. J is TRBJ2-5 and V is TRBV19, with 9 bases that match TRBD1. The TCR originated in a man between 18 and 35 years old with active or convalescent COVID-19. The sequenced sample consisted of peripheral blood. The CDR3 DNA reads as TGTGCCAGTAGTTTACAGGGGGCCGGGGAGACCCAGTACTTC. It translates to CASSLQGAGETQYF.